Listed below are T cell receptor beta chains from one sample, sequenced in a study of post-analysis software for immune sequencing data. TCRdb analysed the PCR reads with MiXCR anew, one entry per CDR3 protein. Of hundreds of thousands of distinct CDR3 sequences listed, roughly 27% are singletons. Sequences were obtained from blood. These TCRs come from a girl between 10 and 17 years old with multiple sclerosis. CDR3s include the opening cysteine and the closing phenylalanine or tryptophan. D genes are given only for firm matches. Clone size appears in some rows only: once, few, many, or a class for an expanded clone.

j_call v_call d_call clone_size cdr3_aa cdr3_nt
TRBJ2-7 TRBV20-1 . few CSAGFGGVYEQYF TGCAGTGCTGGGTTTGGGGGCGTTTACGAGCAGTACTTC
TRBJ2-3 TRBV10-3 . few CAISRQADTQYF TGTGCCATCAGCCGCCAGGCAGATACGCAGTATTTT
TRBJ2-5 TRBV4-3 . . CASSQDAYQAGETQYF TGCGCCAGCAGCCAAGATGCGTACCAGGCAGGCGAGACCCAGTACTTC
TRBJ2-3 TRBV12-3/TRBV12-4 . . CASRGPTISDTQYF TGTGCCAGCAGGGGACCGACCATCTCAGATACGCAGTATTTT
TRBJ2-3 TRBV5-1 . few CASSTKTDTQYF TGCGCCAGCAGCACTAAGACAGATACGCAGTATTTT
TRBJ2-6 TRBV6-4 . few CASSETSGANVLTF TGTGCCAGCAGTGAGACCTCTGGGGCCAACGTCCTGACTTTC
TRBJ2-4 TRBV5-1 . many CASSLVDRNIQYF TGCGCCAGCAGCTTGGTTGATAGAAACATTCAGTACTTC
TRBJ2-1 TRBV29-1 TRBD1 many CSDRNRDSPYNEQFF TGCAGCGACCGTAACCGGGACAGCCCCTACAATGAGCAGTTCTTC
TRBJ2-3 TRBV12-3/TRBV12-4 . . CASNLLGGPTDVQYF TGTGCCAGCAATCTACTAGGGGGGCCCACAGATGTGCAGTATTTT
TRBJ2-2 TRBV15 TRBD1 . CATSRGSTGPSGELFF TGTGCCACCAGCAGAGGATCGACAGGGCCGTCCGGGGAGCTGTTTTTT
TRBJ2-1 TRBV11-2 TRBD1 . CASSPGQGAGEQFF TGTGCCAGCAGCCCCGGACAGGGGGCTGGTGAGCAGTTCTTC
TRBJ2-1 TRBV5-1 . . CASSLAILVEKYNEQFF TGCGCCAGCAGCTTGGCCATACTAGTGGAGAAGTACAATGAGCAGTTCTTC
TRBJ1-1 TRBV12-3/TRBV12-4 . . CASSLQGEAFF TGTGCCAGCAGTTTGCAGGGTGAAGCTTTCTTT
TRBJ1-2 TRBV3-1 . . CASGQVGLSGYTF TGTGCCAGCGGCCAAGTGGGGTTGTCTGGCTACACCTTC
TRBJ2-3 TRBV12-3/TRBV12-4 TRBD2 few CASSRNSGGFRGTQYF TGTGCCAGCAGCAGAAATAGCGGGGGCTTTCGAGGTACGCAGTATTTT
TRBJ1-2 TRBV6-2/TRBV6-3 TRBD1 few CASSSSSTGNYGYTF TGTGCCAGCAGTTCTTCTTCGACAGGGAACTATGGCTACACCTTC
TRBJ2-3 TRBV12-5 . few CASGAPKPDTQYF TGTGCTAGTGGTGCACCGAAGCCGGATACGCAGTATTTT
TRBJ1-1 TRBV2 . . CASIQEAFF TGTGCCAGCATTCAGGAAGCTTTCTTT
TRBJ2-1 TRBV5-4 TRBD2 few CASSLNRGGPNEQFF TGTGCCAGCAGCTTGAATCGGGGGGGCCCTAATGAGCAGTTCTTC
TRBJ2-7 TRBV28 TRBD1 few CASTYGQGGSYEQYF TGTGCCAGCACCTACGGACAGGGAGGCTCCTACGAGCAGTACTTC
TRBJ2-7 TRBV15 TRBD1 . CATSGTATSEQYF TGTGCCACTTCCGGGACAGCGACCTCCGAGCAGTACTTC
TRBJ2-7 TRBV4-3 TRBD2 many CASSQGTSGGYEQYF TGCGCCAGCAGCCAAGGGACTAGCGGTGGCTACGAGCAGTACTTC
TRBJ1-2 TRBV29-1 . . CSGMTEYGYTF TGCAGCGGAATGACGGAATATGGCTACACCTTC
TRBJ1-1 TRBV12-3/TRBV12-4 . . CASSFRFGGRTEAFF TGTGCCAGCAGTTTCAGGTTCGGTGGTCGCACTGAAGCTTTCTTT
TRBJ2-7 TRBV28 . . CASSNLDSSYEQYF TGTGCCAGCAGTAATCTGGATAGCTCCTACGAGCAGTACTTC
TRBJ2-7 TRBV4-3 . few CASSQRDGFYEQYF TGCGCCAGCAGCCAAAGGGACGGCTTCTACGAGCAGTACTTC
TRBJ1-5 TRBV4-3 . few CASSHQEGDQPQHF TGCGCCAGCAGCCATCAGGAAGGGGATCAGCCCCAGCATTTT
TRBJ2-3 TRBV7-2 TRBD2 . CASSPAPLAGVGADTQYF TGTGCCAGCAGCCCAGCCCCACTAGCGGGAGTAGGGGCAGATACGCAGTATTTT
TRBJ2-7 TRBV7-2 . few CASSSTQGFSYEQYF TGTGCCAGCAGTTCCACCCAGGGGTTTAGCTACGAGCAGTACTTC
TRBJ2-5 TRBV24-1 TRBD1 few CATSALGTGETQYF TGTGCCACCAGTGCCCTAGGGACAGGCGAGACCCAGTACTTC
TRBJ2-7 TRBV27 . . CATRSLRIRRDVSYEQYF TGTGCCACCAGAAGTTTAAGAATAAGGAGGGACGTCTCCTACGAGCAGTACTTC
TRBJ1-6 TRBV20-1 . many CSATVGEERSPLHF TGCAGTGCCACGGTCGGGGAGGAGCGGTCACCCCTCCACTTT
TRBJ2-5 TRBV7-8 . . CASSTLVGGLETQYF TGTGCCAGCAGCACACTAGTGGGGGGACTGGAGACCCAGTACTTC
TRBJ1-6 TRBV6-5 . few CASSFAQGRSYNSPLHF TGTGCCAGCAGTTTTGCTCAGGGTCGATCCTATAATTCACCCCTCCACTTT
TRBJ2-3 TRBV29-1 . many CSVGLGQVSDTQYF TGCAGCGTTGGTCTGGGGCAGGTATCAGATACGCAGTATTTT
TRBJ2-4 TRBV12-3/TRBV12-4 TRBD1 . CASGKTGALAKNIQYF TGTGCCAGCGGAAAGACAGGGGCCCTAGCCAAAAACATTCAGTACTTC
TRBJ2-3 TRBV7-8 . . CASSLAPKGKWGTDTQYF TGTGCCAGCAGCTTAGCTCCTAAGGGGAAATGGGGCACAGATACGCAGTATTTT
TRBJ2-7 TRBV6-5 . few CASSYSFVGWGSSYEQYF TGTGCCAGCAGTTACTCTTTTGTGGGTTGGGGGAGCTCCTACGAGCAGTACTTC
TRBJ2-1 TRBV3-1 . few CASSLRQGPSGEQFF TGTGCCAGCAGCCTCCGGCAGGGTCCATCTGGTGAGCAGTTCTTC
TRBJ1-1 TRBV20-1 . . CSAVVPNTEAFF TGCAGTGCTGTAGTCCCTAACACTGAAGCTTTCTTT
TRBJ1-2 TRBV5-6 . . CASRGTATRYTF TGTGCCAGCAGGGGAACGGCGACCCGCTACACCTTC
TRBJ1-1 TRBV4-1 . . CASSQGLTSEAFF TGCGCCAGCAGCCAAGGCCTCACTTCTGAAGCTTTCTTT
TRBJ2-3 TRBV6-5 . many CASSWGGTDTQYF TGTGCCAGCAGTTGGGGGGGCACAGATACGCAGTATTTT
TRBJ1-6 TRBV20-1 TRBD1 . CSARDRGPLFSNSPLHF TGCAGTGCTAGAGACAGGGGGCCCCTGTTTTCTAATTCACCCCTCCACTTT
TRBJ1-4 TRBV11-2 . . CASSLVGGKLFF TGTGCCAGCAGCTTAGTGGGAGGGAAACTGTTTTTT
TRBJ1-6 TRBV12-3/TRBV12-4 . few CASSLSEFANSPLHF TGTGCCAGCAGTTTGAGCGAGTTCGCGAATTCACCCCTCCACTTT
TRBJ2-5 TRBV6-6 TRBD2 few CASSYSGSGGAETQYF TGTGCCAGCAGTTACTCGGGGTCCGGGGGGGCCGAGACCCAGTACTTC
TRBJ2-1 TRBV7-9 TRBD1 many CASSYLGGTGNNEQFF TGTGCCAGCAGCTACCTTGGGGGGACAGGGAACAATGAGCAGTTCTTC
TRBJ2-7 TRBV7-2 . many CASSLGGQSTYEQYF TGTGCCAGCAGCTTAGGTGGACAGTCGACCTACGAGCAGTACTTC
TRBJ2-1 TRBV28 TRBD2 . CASSPREERGREQFF TGTGCCAGCAGCCCCCGGGAGGAGCGGGGGAGAGAGCAGTTCTTC
TRBJ2-7 TRBV2 TRBD2 . CASSDGGGGTYEQYF TGTGCCAGCAGTGATGGGGGGGGAGGAACCTACGAGCAGTACTTC